These 15 T cell receptor beta chains originate from one sample sequenced in a study of blood T cell repertoires in COVID-19. Method: immunoSEQ multiplex PCR; TCRdb's copy keeps in-frame clones and lacks some. The table shows roughly 150,000 clones, with around 87% occurring only once. What was sequenced was peripheral blood. The receptors originated from a man aged 80 or over with acute or convalescent COVID-19.

The V gene is TRBV5-8, the J gene TRBJ1-3; D is unresolved. This CDR3 has 16 amino acids. Germline V gene sequence: CDR1 SGHTS, CDR2 YDEGEE. V dropped 4 bases and J dropped 0 bases, with 14 bases sitting between them. The CDR3 sequence is CASSPVRFFSGNTIYF. The CDR3 DNA reads as TGTGCCAGCAGCCCGGTCCGGTTCTTCTCTGGAAACACCATATATTTT.

The CDR3 protein is CASRQARGHSPLHF. As DNA, the CDR3 is TGTGCCAGCAGGCAGGCCAGGGGTCACTCACCCCTCCACTTT. This sequence joins TRBV2 and TRBJ1-6, with D perhaps matching TRBD1 (6 bases). The germline V gene has CDR1 SNHLY and CDR2 FYNNEI. V lost 6 bases to trimming and J lost 10 bases, with 16 bases between them. The CDR3 length is 14 residues.

V and J are TRBV25-1 and TRBJ2-1; 8 bases are a match to TRBD2. The germline V gene encodes CDR1 MGHDK and CDR2 SYGVNS. The CDR3 consists of 16 residues. With V trimmed by 8 bases and J by 6 bases, 15 bases remained unmatched. The DNA for the CDR3 is TGTGCCAGCGAAGGGAGATACGGACTAGCCGGCAATGAGCAGTTCTTC. Translating gives CASEGRYGLAGNEQFF. Supplemented by reference TRBV25-1 and TRBJ2-1, the full variable domain reads EADIYQTPRYLVIGTGKKITLECSQTMGHDKMYWYQQDPGMELHLIHYSYGVNSTEKGDLSSESTVSRIRTEHFPLTLESARPSHTSQYLCASEGRYGLAGNEQFFGPGTRLTVL.

The chain employs TRBV30 and TRBJ1-1, with no clear D. Trimming removed 4 bases from V and 1 base from J, with 19 bases in between. Germline CDR1 reads GTSNPN; CDR2 reads SVGIG (reference sequence). CDR3 length equals 16 residues. CDR3 in amino acids: CAWIPPGVSRNTEAFF. The CDR3, as DNA: TGTGCCTGGATCCCCCCCGGTGTTAGTCGGAACACTGAAGCTTTCTTT.

This clone was seen only once. A junction end diverges from the germline sequence, so it may reflect a read error. The chain uses TRBV7-9 and TRBJ1-1; D is perhaps TRBD1 (5 bases). From germline, CDR1 is SEHNR and CDR2 FQNEAQ (reference sequence). There are 13 residues in the CDR3. The CDR3 reads CASSIAGTTEAFF. Written as DNA, the CDR3 is TGTGCCAGCAGCATAGCAGGGACTACTGAAGCTTTCTTT. Complete variable domain (other parts from reference TRBV7-9 and TRBJ1-1): DTGVSQNPRHKITKRGQNVTFRCDPISEHNRLYWYRQTLGQGPEFLTYFQNEAQLEKSRLLSDRFSAERPKGSFSTLEIQRTEQGDSAMYLCASSIAGTTEAFFGQGTRLTVV.

The V and J genes are TRBV5-1 and TRBJ1-1; 9 bases agree with TRBD1. V was clipped by 4 bases and J by 0 bases; unmatched bases: 10. This CDR3 has 17 residues. From germline, CDR1 is SGHRS and CDR2 YFSETQ. CDR3 in amino acids: CASSLLPGTGMNTEAFF. CDR3 coding DNA: TGCGCCAGCAGCCTTTTGCCCGGGACAGGGATGAACACTGAAGCTTTCTTT.

The chain uses TRBV2 and TRBJ2-2; D perhaps matches TRBD2 (6 bases). V was trimmed by 7 bases and J by 1 base, leaving 10 bases between them. The CDR3 length is 14 residues. Germline CDR1 reads SNHLY; CDR2 reads FYNNEI. As DNA, the CDR3 is TGTGCCAGCATGAATAGCGGGAACACCGGGGAGCTGTTTTTT. This codes for CASMNSGNTGELFF.

The J gene is TRBJ1-2, the V gene TRBV16; tentatively, D is TRBD1 (5 bases). V lost 2 bases, J lost 8 bases, and 12 bases lay in between. The CDR3 length is 13 residues. CDR1 is KGHSY and CDR2 is FQNENV in the germline V gene. The CDR3 protein is CASSQMGLRGYTF. The CDR3 DNA reads as TGTGCCAGCAGCCAAATGGGACTTCGGGGCTACACCTTC.

The V call is TRBV2, the J call TRBJ1-5; no reliable D call. V was cut by 4 bases and J by 8 bases, with 12 bases left in between. The CDR3 covers 13 residues. The V gene's germline CDR1 is SNHLY and CDR2 FYNNEI. The CDR3: CASSGFQNEPQHF. CDR3 nucleotide sequence: TGTGCCAGCAGTGGGTTCCAGAATGAGCCCCAGCATTTT.

The chain recombines TRBV5-1 with TRBJ1-2, with TRBD1 matching 11 bases. The CDR3 runs 15 residues. In germline, CDR1 is SGHRS, CDR2 YFSETQ. The J segment lost 6 bases and the V segment lost 0 bases, leaving 4 bases of the junction unmatched. CDR3 bases: TGCGCCAGCAGCTTGGAAGGGACAGGGGGAGATGGCTACACCTTC. Translation gives CASSLEGTGGDGYTF. The full variable domain, its missing parts supplied by reference TRBV5-1 and TRBJ1-2, is KAGVTQTPRYLIKTRGQQVTLSCSPISGHRSVSWYQQTPGQGLQFLFEYFSETQRNKGNFPGRFSGRQFSNSRSEMNVSTLELGDSALYLCASSLEGTGGDGYTFGSGTRLTVV.

The chain carries TRBV7-2 and TRBJ2-7; no reliable D call. The CDR3 loop spans 12 amino acids. V lost 5 bases to trimming and J lost 2 bases, with 7 bases between them. Per the germline V gene, CDR1 is SGHTA and CDR2 is FQGNSA. The CDR3 coding sequence is TGTGCCAGCAGCGACAAACCCTACGAGCAGTACTTC. Amino acid sequence: CASSDKPYEQYF.

The chain uses TRBV2 and TRBJ2-1; possible D gene TRBD2, 6 bases. Per the germline V gene, CDR1 is SNHLY and CDR2 is FYNNEI. The V end lost 8 bases, the J end lost 10 bases, and 18 bases lay between the germline ends. The CDR3 extends over 13 amino acids. The DNA of the CDR3 is TGTGCCAGCGGACGGGGCGCCGGGGGAGAGCAGTTCTTC. Protein sequence: CASGRGAGGEQFF.

This clone has just a few counts. The chain joins TRBV5-1 to TRBJ1-1; no clear D. CDR3 length equals 15 residues. Trimming removed 3 bases from V and 5 bases from J, with 17 bases in between. The germline V gene encodes CDR1 SGHRS and CDR2 YFSETQ. The CDR3 DNA follows: TGCGCCAGCAGCTGGGCAGGAACCCTTGGGACTGAAGCTTTCTTT. It is translated as CASSWAGTLGTEAFF.

This clone was observed a few times. This chain connects TRBV5-1 to TRBJ2-7; TRBD2 agrees at 12 bases. Trimming removed 5 bases from V and 6 bases from J; junction bases left unmatched: 9. CDR1 is SGHRS, CDR2 YFSETQ, per germline. The CDR3 contains 15 residues. The DNA of the CDR3 is TGCGCCAGCAGAAAAACCCTAGCGGGGGGGCCCGAGCAGTACTTC. Translation gives CASRKTLAGGPEQYF.

V usage is TRBV13 and J usage is TRBJ1-2; 8 bases are a match to TRBD1. Germline values: CDR1 PRHDT, CDR2 FYEKMQ (reference sequence). The ends lost 0 bases at V and 2 bases at J; junction bases unmatched: 2. The CDR3 runs 15 residues. CDR3 amino acids: CASSLGQGGNYGYTF. For the CDR3, the DNA is TGTGCCAGCAGCTTAGGACAGGGGGGGAACTATGGCTACACCTTC.